This T cell receptor (beta chain) was sequenced during a study of CD8+ T cells in alopecia areata. The treatment denotes: oral pan-JAK inhibitor, 5-10 mg twice daily. Sorting separated CD4+ and CD8+ T cells out of PBMCs. After isolation, RNA underwent reverse transcription to generate cDNA as the sequencing template. Assay: immunoSEQ multiplex PCR; the TCRdb copy retains only in-frame clones and omits some. The sample holds 190,000 or so clones, around 50% seen once. A word on this clone: Its antigen is not identified.

Study observations and caveats: Researchers say the link of baseline CD8+ expansion to response remains uncertain, with one nonresponder. While tofacitinib was given, many expanded lesional clones persisted in scalp and blood. Possibly because of HLA-related factors, TCR sharing was less clear across patients than in mice.

Material: CD8+ T cells sorted from blood, obtained at week 24, from a patient treated with tofacitinib. The source is a human donor with alopecia areata.

As DNA, the CDR3 is TGTGCCAGCAGTGAGTTGGACAGGGGGCAGGAGACCCAGTACTTC. This sequence encodes CASSELDRGQETQYF. The chain combines TRBV25-1 with TRBJ2-5; TRBD1 matches 11 bases. The CDR3 is made up of 15 amino acids. CDR1 is MGHDK, CDR2 SYGVNS, per germline. J was trimmed by 5 bases and V by 3 bases; bases with no gene match: 5.